This TCR beta chain was identified in a study of control samples from healthy donors and cancer patients. Germline V gives CDR1 PRHDT, CDR2 FYEKMQ (reference sequence). Deletions cut 8 bases from V and 8 bases from J, with 22 bases between. The length of the CDR3 is 15 residues. Repertoires were generated with immunoSEQ multiplex PCR, while TCRdb's copy carries only in-frame clones and drops some. The sample holds 45,000 to 60,000 clones; around 95% are singletons and the top ten take 3.5% to 4.5%. The TCR comes from a man aged 25 to 45 in good health. The chain couples TRBV13 to TRBJ2-1; the D gene is possibly TRBD1 (6 bases). Sequenced sample: blood. CDR3 sequence: CASAAGAKGEDEQFF. CDR3 coding DNA: TGTGCCAGCGCAGCAGGGGCTAAGGGAGAGGATGAGCAGTTCTTC.